These T cell receptor beta chains were read from a single sample in a study of shared clonotypes between healthy human individuals. The repertoire was sequenced with immunoSEQ multiplex PCR; TCRdb's copy has only in-frame clones and lacks some. The sample includes millions of clones, 85% to 95% of them seen just once. Sequenced material: naive CD4+ T cells sorted from blood. The source of these receptors is a man in his late teens or twenties in good health. CDR3s include the opening cysteine and the closing phenylalanine or tryptophan. Each record gives: clone size, J gene, D gene, V gene, CDR3 protein, CDR3 DNA. A D gene is named only where the DNA matches it firmly. Only some rows state a clone size, as once, few, many or a class for expanded clones.

-,TRBJ2-5,-,TRBV7-7,CASSLAGQQETQYF,TGTGCTAGCAGCTTAGCGGGACAGCAAGAGACCCAGTACTTC
once,TRBJ1-5,-,TRBV5-1,CASSLESGSNQPQHF,TGCGCCAGCAGCTTGGAGTCAGGTAGCAATCAGCCCCAGCATTTT
-,TRBJ2-7,-,TRBV18,CASSPEGQNYEQYF,TGTGCCAGCTCACCGGAAGGACAGAACTACGAGCAGTACTTC
-,TRBJ2-7,TRBD2,TRBV2,CASSLGGGNSYEQYF,TGTGCCAGCAGTCTCGGCGGGGGGAACTCCTACGAGCAGTACTTC
-,TRBJ1-5,TRBD1,TRBV2,CARGVDRGNQPQHF,TGTGCCCGCGGGGTAGACAGGGGCAATCAGCCCCAGCATTTT
-,TRBJ2-3,-,TRBV2,CASSFRQGFTDTQYF,TGTGCCAGCAGTTTTAGGCAGGGTTTCACAGATACGCAGTATTTT
-,TRBJ2-3,TRBD2,TRBV5-1,CASSTRLAGGTDTQYF,TGCGCCAGCAGCACTAGACTAGCGGGGGGCACAGATACGCAGTATTTT
-,TRBJ1-3,-,TRBV7-6,CASSLKGPSSGNTIYF,TGTGCCAGCAGCTTAAAGGGACCATCCTCTGGAAACACCATATATTTT
-,TRBJ2-7,TRBD2,TRBV5-1,CASSLGGTSGTYEQYF,TGCGCCAGCAGCTTGGGCGGGACTAGCGGCACCTACGAGCAGTACTTC
few,TRBJ1-6,TRBD1,TRBV4-1,CASSQVRTGGSSPLHF,TGCGCCAGCAGCCAAGTTAGGACAGGGGGCAGTTCACCCCTCCACTTT
-,TRBJ2-7,-,TRBV10-3,CAISESGQGYYEQYF,TGTGCCATCAGTGAGTCAGGGCAGGGATACTACGAGCAGTACTTC
-,TRBJ2-1,TRBD2,TRBV7-9,CASSLSGSSYNEQFF,TGTGCCAGCAGCCTTAGCGGGAGCTCCTACAATGAGCAGTTCTTC
once,TRBJ2-3,TRBD2,TRBV10-3,CAISLAGVIDTQYF,TGTGCCATCAGTCTAGCGGGAGTCATAGATACGCAGTATTTT
-,TRBJ1-6,TRBD1,TRBV28,CASSFPRQGASPLHF,TGTGCCAGCAGTTTCCCTAGACAGGGGGCTTCACCCCTCCACTTT
once,TRBJ2-3,-,TRBV2,CASSGLADTQYF,TGTGCCAGCAGTGGGCTTGCGGATACGCAGTATTTT
-,TRBJ2-7,TRBD1,TRBV18,CASSPPNRGTNYEQYF,TGTGCCAGCTCACCACCGAACAGGGGTACTAACTACGAGCAGTACTTC
-,TRBJ2-5,-,TRBV9,CASSVGQVGQETQYF,TGTGCCAGCAGCGTAGGTCAGGTCGGTCAAGAGACCCAGTACTTC
-,TRBJ2-3,TRBD2,TRBV7-7,CASSRDSGGTTDTQYF,TGTGCTAGCAGCCGGGATAGCGGGGGGACGACAGATACGCAGTATTTT
-,TRBJ2-1,-,TRBV30,CAWSVKGDEQFF,TGTGCCTGGAGTGTAAAGGGGGATGAGCAGTTCTTC
once,TRBJ2-7,TRBD1,TRBV6-5,CAISPGQAAYEQYF,TGTGCCATCAGCCCGGGACAGGCCGCCTACGAGCAGTACTTC
few,TRBJ2-5,-,TRBV2,CASSEFQTYQETQYF,TGTGCCAGCAGTGAATTTCAGACGTACCAAGAGACCCAGTACTTC
-,TRBJ2-7,TRBD1,TRBV13,CASRKMTGDYSYEQYF,TGTGCCAGCAGAAAGATGACAGGGGATTACTCCTACGAGCAGTACTTC
-,TRBJ1-4,TRBD1,TRBV7-9,CASSLPAGGLEKLFF,TGTGCCAGCAGTCTGCCGGCAGGGGGGCTTGAAAAACTGTTTTTT
-,TRBJ1-1,-,TRBV5-1,CASSLLRIPQATEAFF,TGCGCCAGCAGCTTGCTCCGAATCCCCCAGGCCACTGAAGCTTTCTTT
-,TRBJ2-1,TRBD1,TRBV25-1,CAVKQGQGLGYNEQFF,TGTGCCGTTAAACAGGGGCAGGGCCTGGGTTACAATGAGCAGTTCTTC
many,TRBJ2-7,-,TRBV10-3,CAIMGQFSYEQYF,TGTGCCATCATGGGGCAGTTCTCCTACGAGCAGTACTTC
-,TRBJ2-3,-,TRBV5-1,CASSLPLPGEVIVTDTQYF,TGCGCCAGCAGCTTGCCCCTCCCGGGGGAGGTAATCGTCACAGATACGCAGTATTTT
-,TRBJ2-5,-,TRBV11-1,CASSLVSGLGETQYF,TGTGCCAGCAGCTTAGTCAGTGGGCTAGGAGAGACCCAGTACTTC
-,TRBJ2-7,-,TRBV11-2,CASSRMIRQGYSYEQYF,TGTGCCAGCAGCCGTATGATCAGGCAGGGGTATTCCTACGAGCAGTACTTC
-,TRBJ1-5,-,TRBV7-2,CASSSPNQPQHF,TGTGCCAGCAGCTCCCCAAATCAGCCCCAGCATTTT
-,TRBJ2-7,-,TRBV4-3,CASSLAATDPYEQYF,TGCGCCAGCAGCCTTGCCGCGACAGATCCCTACGAGCAGTACTTC
-,TRBJ1-3,-,TRBV5-1,CASSLDYGNTIYF,TGCGCCAGCAGCTTGGACTATGGAAACACCATATATTTT
-,TRBJ1-5,-,TRBV28,CASSLWDPEQPQHF,TGTGCCAGCAGTTTATGGGACCCTGAGCAGCCCCAGCATTTT
-,TRBJ1-2,TRBD1,TRBV5-5,CASSRDRGSNYGYTF,TGTGCCAGCAGCAGGGACAGGGGTAGTAACTATGGCTACACCTTC